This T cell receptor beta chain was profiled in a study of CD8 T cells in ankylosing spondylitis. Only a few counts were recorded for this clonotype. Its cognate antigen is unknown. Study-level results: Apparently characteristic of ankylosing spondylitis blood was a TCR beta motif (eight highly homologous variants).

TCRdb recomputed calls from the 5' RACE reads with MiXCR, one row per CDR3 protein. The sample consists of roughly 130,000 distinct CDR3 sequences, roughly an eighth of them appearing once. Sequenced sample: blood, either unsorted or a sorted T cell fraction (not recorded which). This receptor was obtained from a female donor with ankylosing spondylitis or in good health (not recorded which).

The CDR3 nucleotides are TGTGCCAGCAGCTTGGGTCTACCGAAGTACAATGAGCAGTTCTTC. Its protein product is CASSLGLPKYNEQFF. This chain uses TRBV5-6 with TRBJ2-1; D unclear. Germline CDR1 and CDR2: SGHDT and YYEEEE. This CDR3 comprises 15 residues. Trimming took 0 bases from V and 4 from J, leaving 11 bases between them.